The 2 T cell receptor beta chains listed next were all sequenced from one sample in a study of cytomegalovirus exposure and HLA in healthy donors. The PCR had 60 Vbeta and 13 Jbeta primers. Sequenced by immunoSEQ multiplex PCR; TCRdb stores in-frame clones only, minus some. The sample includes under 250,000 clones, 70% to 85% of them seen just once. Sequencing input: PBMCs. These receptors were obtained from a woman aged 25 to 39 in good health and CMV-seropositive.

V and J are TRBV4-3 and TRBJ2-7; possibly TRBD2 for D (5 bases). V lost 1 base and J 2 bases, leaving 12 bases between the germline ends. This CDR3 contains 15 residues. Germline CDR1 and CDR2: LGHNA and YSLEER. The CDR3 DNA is TGCGCCAGCAGCCAAGTACTAGGTCTAACCTACGAGCAGTACTTC. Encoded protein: CASSQVLGLTYEQYF.

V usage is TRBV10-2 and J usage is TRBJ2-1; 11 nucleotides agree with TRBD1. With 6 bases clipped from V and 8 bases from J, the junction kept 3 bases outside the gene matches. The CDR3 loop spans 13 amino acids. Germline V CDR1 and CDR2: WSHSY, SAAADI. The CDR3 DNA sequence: TGCGCCAGCAGGACGGACAGGGGGCATGAGCAGTTCTTC. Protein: CASRTDRGHEQFF.